This T cell receptor beta chain was recovered during a study of cytomegalovirus exposure and HLA in healthy donors (dated by TCRdb to 2016 to 2017). In terms of the full investigation: An earlier analysis of some 500 of the donors reported 250 to 300 Gb of sequence data and around 110 million unique TCR beta sequences from about 200 million T cells. Of the 300 to 400 genotyped donors, over 70% fell in the genetic ancestry cluster associated with self-reported Caucasian donors. Across approximately 400 genotyped donors of the cohort, an average of 235,054 unique TCR beta nucleotide sequences per donor were sequenced, and roughly 20% of those sequences were non-productive. A later genetic analysis took genome-wide SNP genotypes for about 65% of the 666 donors and used that subset as a discovery cohort. An earlier analysis of a few hundred of the donors applied high-throughput TCR beta sequencing to assess whether each TCR beta V gene segment acted as functional or pseudogenic. High-throughput TCR immunosequencing, statistical association of individual TCRs with disease status, and machine learning were combined to predict cytomegalovirus infection status. The study used immunosequencing to profile the T cell repertoires of approximately 690 subjects and linked those repertoires to cytomegalovirus serostatus. Every discovery cohort repertoire had been produced on one sequencing platform. Donor age, sex, ethnicity and CMV serostatus were collected together with the repertoire data. The aim of the study was to test whether cataloging public T cell receptors could identify signatures of past pathogen exposure. Typing coverage varied by locus: roughly 620-640 donors for A, B, C, DRB1 and DQB1; 522 for DQA1; more than 600 for DPA1; 400 to 480 for DPB1. Both class I and class II loci were covered by HLA typing, at four-digit resolution. To study patterns of TCR occurrence, a later analysis re-analyzed previously published TCR beta repertoires from around 700 donors and added high-resolution HLA genotyping. Several DR-DQ haplotypes were treated as single units for association and clustering because of strong linkage in the cohort. A separate validation cohort of roughly 130 different subjects was used in addition to the approximately 640-subject first cohort. Roughly 300 gigabases of sequencing data and around 90 million unique TCR sequences made up an early release that covered about 640 HLA-typed donors. Rather than drawing on any new phenotypic data, the later analysis identified candidate immune exposures from TCR beta sequences and the way those sequences occurred across donors. Overall results and qualifications from the work: While some public TCRs were present in many individuals, most TCR sequences turned up only very rarely across donors. A further reported finding was that TCR beta sequences accurately predicted the HLA-A and HLA-B alleles for most subjects in the first cohort. For the cohort, immune exposure information was limited to CMV serostatus. The presence/absence analyses assumed that sequencing depth was roughly uniform across donors, and that assumption may not be true. At a false discovery rate of 0.05, a later analysis linked 16,000 or so TCR beta sequences to specific HLA alleles. A cluster of highly shared sequence variants was judged likely to represent a technical artifact of the sequencing pipeline. A later analysis reported that several top co-occurrence clusters appeared linked to parvovirus B19, influenza, CMV and Epstein-Barr virus. Because some donors lacked HLA typing at each locus, the association tests relied only on the typed subset. Roughly 17 rarely observed V segments, including chromosome 9 orphons, were excluded from the earlier analysis of about 500 of the donors because counts were too low. In a later analysis, HLA-associated TCR beta chains were found to be more clonally expanded and to have lower generation probabilities than equally common non-associated chains. The 87-base-pair reads could not distinguish some IMGT-functional V segments, including TRBV6-2 and TRBV6-3, so those segments were excluded. Linkage disequilibrium might explain the correlated functional status among segregating V segments, but an unknown experimental factor could not be excluded. Compared with the approximately 670-donor mean, donors in an Asian-associated ancestry cluster had fewer N-insertions in productive TCRs, according to a later genetic analysis. A later analysis found that TCR association rates varied across HLA loci, with DRB1 alleles showing the most associated TCRs and HLA-C alleles the fewest. The classifier was reported to diagnose cytomegalovirus status with high specificity and sensitivity in both the original and validation cohorts. An earlier analysis of around 500 of the donors showed that most TCR beta V segments appeared in productive rearrangements either about 87% or about 30% of the time, which broadly matched IMGT annotations. A later genetic analysis associated a missense DCLRE1C variant with V-gene and J-gene trimming of TCR beta chains, and an independent cohort replicated the association. Strong co-occurrence of HLA alleles, especially DR and DQ, made assigning TCR associations to individual alleles difficult. The authors suggested that the approach could potentially be generalized to other disease states and immunological phenotypes. In vitro tests confirmed that a few of the cytomegalovirus-associated TCR beta chains recognize cytomegalovirus antigens. In the study, 164 TCR beta chains were listed as associated with cytomegalovirus. Most CMV-associated TCR beta chains appeared to be HLA-restricted in a later analysis, and the HLA associations seemed to be driven largely by CMV exposure. This cohort had only TCR beta chains sequenced, and the lack of alpha or paired-chain data limited which features could be detected.

This clone was seen a single time. Its antigen is still unknown. Per-nucleotide qualities are absent, and no much larger clonotype sits a single base away. Reading the germline V gene gives CDR1 SGHDT and CDR2 YYEEEE. V is trimmed back by 4 bases and J by 6 bases, and the junction contains 11 bases that no gene match accounts for. From the cysteine up to the phenylalanine, the CDR3 has a length of 15 residues. The entry retains the CDR3 DNA only, 45 bases that are in frame from base 1. The cohort consisted of 666 healthy bone marrow donors. At the time of sampling, every cohort member was nominally healthy, though immune exposures that went unrecorded were likely present. The donor was CMV seronegative and belonged to the group of around 400 seronegative cohort members. A peripheral blood sample was provided by each donor, and peripheral blood mononuclear cells were used for TCR beta sequencing. Genomic DNA extraction from the blood cell samples was performed with the Qiagen DNeasy Blood Extraction Kit.

Receptor libraries were prepared by the immunoSEQ multiplex PCR assay. The multiplex PCR relied on a mix of 60 forward primers for TCR Vbeta segments and 13 reverse primers for TCR Jbeta segments. The CDR3 region of rearranged TCR beta genes was amplified from genomic DNA by a multiplex PCR assay. The Illumina HiSeq System was used to sequence the amplified TCR beta libraries as 87-base-pair reads. The paper's data handling went like this. In a later analysis, 77 million or so unique TCR beta chains were counted across the approximately 670 repertoires, and around 10 million of these chains were shared by at least two donors. A nearest-neighbor algorithm error-corrected the raw reads and collapsed the reads into unique sequences, merging closely related sequences to remove PCR and sequencing errors. To assign V, D and J gene segments, CDR3 sequences were aligned to IMGT reference sequences. For a sequence to be retained, at least a six-nucleotide match to both a V gene segment and a J gene segment was required. A rearrangement counted as productive if the CDR3 had no stop codons and remained in frame with V and J, and every other rearrangement counted as non-productive. Following IMGT convention, CDR3 was defined as the stretch from the second conserved V-encoded cysteine up to the conserved J-encoded phenylalanine. The earlier analysis of about 640 of the donors excluded any sequence lacking an unambiguous match to a single V gene segment. In an earlier analysis of 500 to 750 of the donors, V segments were called functional above 56.7% productive rearrangements and were called segregating when the between-donor standard deviation exceeded 5%. To diagnose cytomegalovirus status from the catalog of TCR beta chain sequences, a statistical classification framework was built. In a later analysis, V and J genes were assigned by comparing TCR nucleotide sequences against IMGT/GENE-DB human TR gene sequences. In a later analysis, CDR3 sequences and most-parsimonious VDJ recombination scenarios were assigned using the TCRdist pipeline. In a later analysis, every TCR beta chain was defined by the combination of its CDR3 amino acid sequence and its V-gene family, and reads without a unique V-gene family were dropped. In a later analysis, 450 to 600 highly shared, low-generation-probability nucleotide sequences were removed to address suspected cross-contamination and a sequencing artifact. In a later analysis, a clonal expansion index was calculated for each public chain from normalized within-repertoire ranks of inferred template counts. Generation probabilities in a later analysis came from a VDJ recombination model fitted to out-of-frame rearrangements, and those results were checked against IGoR. A later analysis scored TCR-TCR, TCR-HLA and TCR-CMV co-occurrence with hypergeometric tests, applying a repertoire-size bias correction to TCR pairs. False discovery rates were estimated in a later analysis by permuting HLA or CMV assignments 20 times. In a later analysis, co-occurring TCRs were grouped using DBSCAN, with TCRdist sequence similarity added in when clustering inside HLA-allele-positive subsets. Repertoires with fewer than 30,000 or more than 120,000 public chains were left out of co-occurrence clustering, as were four to six repertoires with anomalous nucleotide sharing. Held by TCRdb, this immuneACCESS table contains in-frame sequences only and omits some clones. Under half of the omission traces to an unresolved V gene where checked; the cause of the rest is unknown. Clone size and the V and J calls come from that table; the DNA yielded D and trimming. The sample data list a few hundred thousand clones, and approximately 90% of these were observed just once. The top ten hold about 1% of the sample.

This clonotype was obtained from a woman under 30 in good health and CMV-seronegative. The rearrangement joined TRBV5-6 to TRBJ1-2, with 8 junctional bases fitting TRBD1. The sequencing sample was made of PBMCs. The encoded CDR3 is CASSTMMGQEHGYTF. At the DNA level, the sequence is TGTGCCAGCAGCACTATGATGGGACAGGAGCATGGCTACACCTTC. The entire variable domain, with the stretches around the CDR3 drawn from the reference TRBV5-6 and TRBJ1-2 proteins, is DAGVTQSPTHLIKTRGQQVTLRCSPKSGHDTVSWYQQALGQGPQFIFQYYEEEERQRGNFPDRFSGHQFPNYSSELNVNALLLGDSALYLCASSTMMGQEHGYTFGSGTRLTVV.